The T cell receptor beta chain described here comes from a study of shared clonotypes between healthy human individuals. About the study: Used for every donor were three CD4 naive, three CD4 memory, two CD8 naive and one CD8 memory plate.

Sequencing was performed with immunoSEQ multiplex PCR; in TCRdb, only in-frame clones are kept and a portion is missing. The profile covers hundreds of thousands of clones, with around 73% appearing a single time and around 1.8% taken by the ten largest. The CDR3 is 15 residues long. V lost 3 bases and J 1 base, leaving 9 bases between the germline ends. Germline assignment: CDR1 SGHVS and CDR2 FQNEAQ. General study findings and limits: Even with large depth, rarefaction showed that sorted-subset sequencing was incomplete.

In regard to this clone: Its target is unknown.

The receptor comes from a woman aged 25 to 45 in good health. V gene TRBV7-8 combines with J gene TRBJ2-2; D tentatively fits TRBD1 or TRBD2 (5 bases each). The sample was memory CD4+ T cells sorted from blood. Subset defined: CD45RA-negative fraction. This CDR3 reads CASSFTGLNTGELFF. The CDR3, as DNA: TGTGCCAGCAGCTTCACGGGGCTGAACACCGGGGAGCTGTTTTTT.